These 19 T cell receptor beta chains share one sample of origin, sequenced in a study of blood T cell repertoires in COVID-19. The protocol was immunoSEQ multiplex PCR, while the TCRdb copy is restricted to in-frame clones and leaves out a portion. The sample contains fewer than 200,000 clones, just under 90% of which appear only once. Sample: peripheral blood. All receptors derive from a woman aged 70-85 years with COVID-19, enrolled during active disease.

This clone was observed a single time. This chain connects TRBV2 to TRBJ2-5; 14 bases fit TRBD2. With V trimmed by 7 bases and J by 5 bases, 9 bases remained unmatched. The V gene's germline CDR1 is SNHLY and CDR2 FYNNEI. CDR3 length: 16 amino acids. The CDR3 region has the DNA TGTGCCAGCAAGATGGGACTAGCGGGAGCTCAGGAGACCCAGTACTTC. Protein: CASKMGLAGAQETQYF.

The J gene is TRBJ2-1, the V gene TRBV30; a weak D match, TRBD2 (6 bases). Trimming cost V 4 bases and J 8 bases, with 12 bases left between them. The CDR3 consists of 12 residues. Germline lookup yields CDR1 GTSNPN and CDR2 SVGIG (reference sequence). This chain's CDR3 is CAWNGGSDEQFF. Written as DNA, the CDR3 is TGTGCCTGGAATGGGGGGAGCGATGAGCAGTTCTTC. The whole variable domain, filled in from reference TRBV30 and TRBJ2-1, reads SQTIHQWPATLVQPVGSPLSLECTVEGTSNPNLYWYRQAAGRGLQLLFYSVGIGQISSEVPQNLSASRPQDRQFILSSKKLLLSDSGFYLCAWNGGSDEQFFGPGTRLTVL.

The chain combines TRBV9 with TRBJ1-4; D unresolved. Germline V lookup: CDR1 SGDLS, CDR2 YYNGEE. This CDR3 is built from 16 residues. The CDR3 DNA sequence: TGTGGTCCTCGTCCCGGGTATCTGTCGGCTAATGAAAAACTGTTTTTT. Translated, it gives CGPRPGYLSANEKLFF.

The chain uses TRBV10-3 and TRBJ2-1; 13 bases match TRBD2. This CDR3 comprises 15 residues. V trimming: 6 bases; J trimming: 4 bases; junction bases outside the gene matches: 3. Looked up from germline, CDR1 is ENHRY and CDR2 is SYGVKD. This CDR3 reads CAIRQGLAGYNEQFF. DNA for the CDR3: TGTGCCATCAGACAGGGACTAGCGGGGTACAATGAGCAGTTCTTC.

This chain uses TRBV2 with TRBJ2-7; D not certain. The V end lost 8 bases, the J end lost 5 bases, and 19 bases lay between the germline ends. CDR3 size: 14 residues. CDR1 SNHLY and CDR2 FYNNEI come from the germline V gene. The CDR3 protein is CASSFELDNHEQYF. For the CDR3, the DNA is TGTGCCAGCTCATTTGAACTTGATAACCACGAGCAGTACTTC.

The chain has TRBV5-4 and TRBJ2-2, with 7 nucleotides matching TRBD1. Germline values: CDR1 SGHNT, CDR2 YYREEE (reference sequence). The V gene end was trimmed by 4 bases and the J gene end by 4 bases; junction bases not matched to a gene: 10. There are 16 residues in the CDR3. The CDR3 region is CASSPGTDFLTGELFF. The CDR3 region has the DNA TGTGCCAGCAGCCCCGGGACAGATTTTCTCACCGGGGAGCTGTTTTTT.

V usage is TRBV3-1 (or the pseudogene TRBV3-2) and J usage is TRBJ2-5, with D maybe TRBD1 (6 bases). This CDR3 spans 15 amino acids. The V and J ends lost 1 base and 7 bases respectively, with 16 bases between them. Per the germline V gene, CDR1 is LGHDT and CDR2 is YNNKEL (reference sequence). In DNA, the CDR3 is TGTGCCAGCAGCCAAGGGGGGCCAATGCGCGGGACCCAGTACTTC. It is translated as CASSQGGPMRGTQYF.

This clone was recorded a few times. This chain links TRBV6-5 with TRBJ1-2; 9 bases match TRBD1. The CDR3 loop spans 13 amino acids. V dropped 11 bases and J dropped 8; count of bases not matched to a gene: 12. The germline gives CDR1 MNHEY, CDR2 SVGAGI. CDR3 in DNA: TGTGCCTGCCAACAGGGACAGGGAGGGGGCTACACCTTC. Its translation is CACQQGQGGGYTF.

The V and J genes are TRBV18 and TRBJ1-3; a weak D match, TRBD1 (5 bases). Trimming took 6 bases from V and 4 from J, leaving 7 bases between them. This CDR3 has 12 amino acids. Germline CDR1 reads KGHSH; CDR2 reads LQKENI. Here the CDR3 reads CASSQGGNTIYF. The CDR3 region has the DNA TGTGCCAGCTCCCAGGGAGGAAACACCATATATTTT.

The chain uses TRBV7-2 and TRBJ2-4, with 7 positions matching TRBD1. Trimming cost V 4 bases and J 6 bases; bases outside gene matches: 0. Per the germline V gene, CDR1 is SGHTA and CDR2 is FQGNSA. The CDR3 totals 12 residues. The CDR3 region has the DNA TGTGCCAGCAGCTGGGACAGAAACATTCAGTACTTC. It specifies CASSWDRNIQYF.

This chain links TRBV27 with TRBJ1-2; D is possibly TRBD1 (5 bases). The V gene's germline CDR1 is MNHEY and CDR2 SMNVEV (reference sequence). The CDR3 sequence is 18 residues long. The germline V and J ends were trimmed by 3 bases and 0 bases, with 20 bases remaining between them. This chain's CDR3 is CASSFIQGWTTANYGYTF. CDR3 bases: TGTGCCAGCAGTTTCATCCAGGGTTGGACGACGGCTAACTATGGCTACACCTTC.

This clone was detected once. V is TRBV5-6 and J is TRBJ2-3; D call uncertain. V gave up 2 bases and J gave up 2 bases, with 15 bases separating them. Per germline, CDR1 SGHDT and CDR2 YYEEEE. This CDR3 contains 16 residues. CDR3 region: CASSFPRVSHTDTQYF. The DNA for the CDR3 is TGTGCCAGCAGCTTCCCGCGAGTGTCCCACACAGATACGCAGTATTTT. Supplemented by reference TRBV5-6 and TRBJ2-3, the full variable domain reads DAGVTQSPTHLIKTRGQQVTLRCSPKSGHDTVSWYQQALGQGPQFIFQYYEEEERQRGNFPDRFSGHQFPNYSSELNVNALLLGDSALYLCASSFPRVSHTDTQYFGPGTRLTVL.

The V gene is TRBV12-3 or TRBV12-4, the J gene TRBJ2-7; TRBD2 matches 8 bases. This CDR3 contains 11 residues. V shed 6 bases and J 6 bases; nucleotides not matched to a gene: 1. The CDR3 loop reads CASSAGGEQYF. CDR3 in DNA: TGTGCCAGCAGCGCGGGAGGCGAGCAGTACTTC.

This chain links TRBV18 with TRBJ1-6, with D possibly TRBD1 on 6 matching bases. The CDR3 consists of 14 residues. The V end lost 6 bases, the J end lost 7 bases, and 13 bases lay between the germline ends. CDR1 and CDR2 (germline): KGHSH, LQKENI. The CDR3 DNA sequence: TGTGCCAGCTCCCAGGGGACGGAAAATTCACCCCTCCACTTT. Its translation is CASSQGTENSPLHF.

The V gene is TRBV28, the J gene TRBJ2-1; D uncertain. V was shortened by 1 base and J by 9 bases, with 7 bases between the two germline ends. The CDR3 runs 12 residues. Germline CDR1 is MDHEN and CDR2 is SYDVKM. The CDR3 nucleotides are TGTGCCAGCAGTTTATCCCTCCGTGAGCAGTTCTTC. Amino acids: CASSLSLREQFF.

V and J are TRBV5-1 and TRBJ1-1; 7 positions agree with TRBD1. CDR1 is SGHRS, CDR2 YFSETQ, per germline. J gave up 8 bases and V 0 bases, and 1 base lay outside the gene matches. The length of the CDR3 is 12 residues. CDR3 coding DNA: TGCGCCAGCAGCTTGGTGGGACAGGAAGCTTTCTTT. It yields the protein CASSLVGQEAFF.

This chain joins TRBV7-9 and TRBJ2-3; D is perhaps TRBD1 (5 bases). The germline CDR1 and CDR2 sequences are SEHNR and FQNEAQ (reference sequence). V gave up 5 bases and J gave up 2 bases, with 8 bases separating them. There are 13 residues in the CDR3. The CDR3 DNA follows: TGTGCCAGCAGCACAGGATTCACAGATACGCAGTATTTT. This translates into CASSTGFTDTQYF.

V usage is TRBV3-1 (or the pseudogene TRBV3-2) and J usage is TRBJ2-5, with D perhaps TRBD2 (5 bases). Germline CDR1 reads LGHDT; CDR2 reads YNNKEL (reference sequence). Trimming removed 6 bases at V and 5 bases at J, with 10 bases between. The CDR3 length is 12 residues. This chain's CDR3 is CASSPRRETQYF. As DNA, the CDR3 is TGTGCCAGCAGTCCCCGGAGGGAGACCCAGTACTTC.

V and J are TRBV2 and TRBJ1-1; D call uncertain. Germline V gene data show CDR1 as SNHLY and CDR2 as FYNNEI. The ends were cut back, 2 bases at V and 3 bases at J, with 7 bases in the middle. The CDR3 has 13 amino acids. The CDR3 nucleotides read TGTGCCAGCAGTGAAAACAGTTACACTGAAGCTTTCTTT. Translating gives CASSENSYTEAFF.